Included here is one T cell receptor (beta chain) sequence, with context. The antigen remains unidentified. This entry is derived from a study of T cell repertoires in cytomegalovirus infection. Looking at the study overall: Public TCR beta signatures indicated both CMV infection and matching HLA type. Regarding the study as a whole: CMV-specific HLA-C-restricted TCR beta clonotypes dominated the ex vivo response. Of the TCR beta families, the public ones yielded a cumulative frequency that identified carriers of CMV plus the relevant HLA.

TCRdb re-analysed the reads in MiXCR, keeping a single row per CDR3 protein. The sample includes around 740,000 distinct CDR3 sequences, about a third of them seen just once. CDR3 size: 13 residues. The V end was cut by 7 bases, the J end by 5 bases, with 13 bases between. The TCR sequence derives from a human donor in good health (CMV status not recorded). Some clones in this sample may be carry-over from other donors' samples. V usage is TRBV12-3 or TRBV12-4 and J usage is TRBJ2-3; a possible D gene is TRBD2 (6 bases). Sequencing used PBMCs. CDR3 nucleotide sequence: TGTGCCAGCATCCACGGGGGAGTAGATACGCAGTATTTT. Its protein product is CASIHGGVDTQYF.